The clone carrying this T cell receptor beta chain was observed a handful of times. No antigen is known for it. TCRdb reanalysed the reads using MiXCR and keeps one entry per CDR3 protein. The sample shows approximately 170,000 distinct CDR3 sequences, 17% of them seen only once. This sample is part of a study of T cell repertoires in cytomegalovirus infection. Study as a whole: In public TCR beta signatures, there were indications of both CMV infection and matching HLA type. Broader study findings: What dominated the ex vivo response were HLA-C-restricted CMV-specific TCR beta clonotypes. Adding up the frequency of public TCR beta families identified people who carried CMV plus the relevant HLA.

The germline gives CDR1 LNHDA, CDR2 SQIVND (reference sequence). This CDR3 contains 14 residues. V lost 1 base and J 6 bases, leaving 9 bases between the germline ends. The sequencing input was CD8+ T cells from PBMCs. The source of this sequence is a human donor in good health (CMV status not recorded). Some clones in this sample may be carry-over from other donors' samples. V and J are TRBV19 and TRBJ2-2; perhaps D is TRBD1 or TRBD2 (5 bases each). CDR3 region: CASSIVEGSGELFF. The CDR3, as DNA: TGTGCCAGTAGTATAGTTGAGGGGTCCGGGGAGCTGTTTTTT.